Described below is a single TCR beta chain sequence and its context. The data belong to a study of blood T cell repertoires in COVID-19. Looking at the study overall: Samples of COVID-19 (acute and convalescent) were obtained from the United States, Italy and Spain.

In the original processing: For nucleated cells, counts were estimated from reference gene primer amplification. Only in-frame clones appear in the TCRdb table, and some are missing; sequencing was by immunoSEQ multiplex PCR. Clonal size and the V and J genes are those of that table, whereas D and trimming came from the DNA. The table shows some 700,000 clones, with 80% to 90% occurring only once. The CDR3 runs 13 residues. Trimming pared 0 bases from V and 6 bases from J, leaving 9 bases between. Germline V CDR1 and CDR2: LGHDT, YNNKEL (reference sequence). Sequenced material: peripheral blood. This clonotype was obtained from a woman aged 18 to 35 with acute or convalescent COVID-19. The chain joins TRBV3-1 (or the pseudogene TRBV3-2) to TRBJ2-7; the D gene is possibly TRBD1 (6 bases). CDR3 in amino acids: CASSQESGVEQYF. The CDR3 bases are TGTGCCAGCAGCCAAGAATCAGGGGTCGAGCAGTACTTC.